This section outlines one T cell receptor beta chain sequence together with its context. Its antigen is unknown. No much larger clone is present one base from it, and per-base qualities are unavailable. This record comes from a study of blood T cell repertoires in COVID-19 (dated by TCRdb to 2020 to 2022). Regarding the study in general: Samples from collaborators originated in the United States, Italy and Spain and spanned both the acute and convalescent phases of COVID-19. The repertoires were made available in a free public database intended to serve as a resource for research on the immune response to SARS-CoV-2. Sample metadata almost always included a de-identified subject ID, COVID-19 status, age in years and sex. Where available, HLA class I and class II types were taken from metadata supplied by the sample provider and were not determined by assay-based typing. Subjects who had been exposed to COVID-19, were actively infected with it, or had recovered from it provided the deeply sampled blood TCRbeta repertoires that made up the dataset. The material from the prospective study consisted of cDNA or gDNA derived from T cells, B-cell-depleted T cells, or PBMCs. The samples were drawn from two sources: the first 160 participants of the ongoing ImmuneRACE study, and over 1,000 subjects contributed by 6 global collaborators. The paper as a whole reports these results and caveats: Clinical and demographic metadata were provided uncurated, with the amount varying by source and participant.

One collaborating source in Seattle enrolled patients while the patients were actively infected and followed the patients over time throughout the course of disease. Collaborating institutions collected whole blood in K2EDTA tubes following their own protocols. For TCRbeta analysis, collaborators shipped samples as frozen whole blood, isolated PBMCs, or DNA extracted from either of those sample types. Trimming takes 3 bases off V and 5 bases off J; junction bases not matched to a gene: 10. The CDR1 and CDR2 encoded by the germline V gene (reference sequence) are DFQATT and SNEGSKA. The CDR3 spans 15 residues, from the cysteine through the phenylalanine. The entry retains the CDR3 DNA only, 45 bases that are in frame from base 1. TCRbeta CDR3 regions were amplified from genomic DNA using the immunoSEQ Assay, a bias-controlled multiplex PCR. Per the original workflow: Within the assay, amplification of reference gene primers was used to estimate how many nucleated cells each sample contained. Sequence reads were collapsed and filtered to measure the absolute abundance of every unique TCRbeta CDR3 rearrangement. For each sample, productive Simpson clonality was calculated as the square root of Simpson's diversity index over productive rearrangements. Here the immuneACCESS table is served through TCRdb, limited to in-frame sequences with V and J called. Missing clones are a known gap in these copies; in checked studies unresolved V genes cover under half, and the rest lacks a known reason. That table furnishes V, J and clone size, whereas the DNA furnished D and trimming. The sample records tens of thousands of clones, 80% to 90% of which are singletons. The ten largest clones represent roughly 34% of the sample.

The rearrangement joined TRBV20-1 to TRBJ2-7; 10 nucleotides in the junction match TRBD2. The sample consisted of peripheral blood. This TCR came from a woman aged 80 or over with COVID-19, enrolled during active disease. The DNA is TGCAGTGCTAGTAGGCCTAGCGGGAGCGAAGACGAGCAGTACTTC. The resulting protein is CSASRPSGSEDEQYF.